This entry lists 23 T cell receptor beta chains sequenced from one sample in a study of T cell clonotyping in hematopoietic cell transplantation. Assay used: immunoSEQ multiplex PCR; TCRdb lists only in-frame clones, some missing. The data contain 25,000 to 30,000 clones, more than 70% of them seen just once; the ten biggest clones take up 1.8%. Time point noted: recipient sample about 28 days before transplant, after cytoreduction. Sequenced here: peripheral blood mononuclear cells, sampled before stem cell transplant. The receptors here all came from a man aged 40-49 years with acute myeloid leukemia. Some clones in this sample may be carry-over from other donors' samples.

The DNA of the CDR3 is TGTGCCAGCAGCTTGGGTCCCAGAGTGGACACTGAAGCTTTCTTT. Its translation is CASSLGPRVDTEAFF. The rearrangement uses TRBV5-6 and TRBJ1-1; D ambiguous. Germline CDR1 SGHDT, CDR2 YYEEEE. Trimming removed 0 bases at V and 3 bases at J, with 12 bases between. The CDR3 has 15 residues.

For this clone: Its ends do not fully match the called genes, so a read error is possible. The J gene is TRBJ1-2, the V gene TRBV29-1, with 8 nucleotides matching TRBD1. The germline V gene encodes CDR1 SQVTM and CDR2 ANQGSEA. This CDR3 has 14 residues. The CDR3 spells CSVEVGQAPGGYTF. The CDR3 DNA reads as TGCAGCGTTGAAGTGGGACAGGCGCCTGGTGGCTATACCTTC. The full variable domain, with the rest looked up from reference TRBV29-1 and TRBJ1-2, is SAVISQKPSRDICQRGTSLTIQCQVDSQVTMMFWYRQQPGQSLTLIATANQGSEATYESGFVIDKFPISRPNLTFSTLTVSNMSPEDSSIYLCSVEVGQAPGGYTFGSGTRLTVV.

This clone was observed a few times. V usage is TRBV6-5 and J usage is TRBJ2-3; D is ambiguous. The CDR3 runs 10 residues. V shed 5 bases and J shed 10 bases, with 7 bases lying between them. Germline CDR1 is MNHEY and CDR2 is SVGAGI. CDR3 nucleotides: TGTGCCAGCAGTCACGCCCCGCAGTATTTT. Translated, it gives CASSHAPQYF.

This chain links TRBV2 with TRBJ1-4, with 7 bases that match TRBD1. V lost 4 bases, J lost 3 bases, and 5 bases stayed unmatched. The CDR3 spans 15 residues. Germline values: CDR1 SNHLY, CDR2 FYNNEI. The CDR3 bases are TGTGCCAGCAGTGGCAGGGGGTGGGCTAATGAAAAACTGTTTTTT. Encoded protein: CASSGRGWANEKLFF.

The chain uses TRBV28 and TRBJ1-5; 7 nucleotides align to TRBD1. This CDR3 spans 18 amino acids. The germline gives CDR1 MDHEN, CDR2 SYDVKM. V lost 6 bases and J lost 1; bases outside the gene matches: 15. The CDR3 DNA follows: TGTGCCAGCAGCCACTATAACACAGGGGTGACGAGCAATCAGCCCCAGCATTTT. Translating gives CASSHYNTGVTSNQPQHF.

J is TRBJ2-5 and V is TRBV7-2, with D hard to call. The CDR3 length is 13 residues. V shed 5 bases and J shed 5 bases, with 12 bases lying between them. Germline lookup yields CDR1 SGHTA and CDR2 FQGNSA. The CDR3 loop reads CASSPFAGETQYF. Written as DNA, the CDR3 is TGTGCCAGCAGCCCTTTTGCAGGCGAGACCCAGTACTTC.

This clone was found a few times. J is TRBJ1-2 and V is TRBV7-2, with unresolved D. The V end lost 1 base, the J end lost 7 bases, and 16 bases lay between the germline ends. This CDR3 region has 15 residues. Germline CDR1 and CDR2: SGHTA and FQGNSA. The CDR3 nucleotides are TGTGCCAGCAGCTTAGAATTATCTTGGCAGTTTGGCTACACCTTC. Translation gives CASSLELSWQFGYTF.

The chain is built from TRBV6-5 and TRBJ1-5; a possible D gene is TRBD1 (6 bases). This CDR3 is built from 16 residues. Germline-derived CDR1 and CDR2 are MNHEY and SVGAGI. Trimming stripped 1 base from V and 5 bases from J, with 15 bases between. CDR3 protein: CASSYYRTVAHQPQHF. Written as DNA, the CDR3 is TGTGCCAGCAGTTACTACCGGACAGTAGCCCATCAGCCCCAGCATTTT.

The genes are TRBV5-6 and TRBJ1-2, with a possible D match to TRBD1 (6 bases). The CDR3 totals 13 residues. V lost 2 bases and J lost 7, with 12 bases in between. Germline CDR1 is SGHDT and CDR2 is YYEEEE. The CDR3 spells CASSLGQLSGYTF. Here the CDR3 DNA reads TGTGCCAGCAGCTTAGGACAGTTATCTGGCTACACCTTC.

This rearrangement joins TRBV5-4 to TRBJ2-1, with 9 bases lining up with TRBD2. Germline lookup yields CDR1 SGHNT and CDR2 YYREEE (reference sequence). V was pared by 5 bases and J by 7 bases, with 4 bases of the junction left unmatched. The CDR3 has 13 residues. The CDR3 DNA follows: TGTGCCAGCAGACGGACTAGCGAGAATGAGCAGTTCTTC. Its protein is CASRRTSENEQFF.

The chain uses TRBV5-1 and TRBJ2-5; 8 nucleotides agree with TRBD2. The J segment lost 1 base and the V segment lost 0 bases, leaving 2 bases of the junction unmatched. The CDR3 has 15 residues. Germline V CDR1 and CDR2: SGHRS, YFSETQ. CDR3 residues: CASSLGLAGQETQYF. CDR3 DNA sequence: TGCGCCAGCAGCTTGGGTCTAGCGGGCCAAGAGACCCAGTACTTC.

The chain carries TRBV5-1 and TRBJ2-3, with a weak D call TRBD2 (6 bases). Germline loops: CDR1 SGHRS, CDR2 YFSETQ. V was cut by 4 bases and J by 5 bases, with 14 bases left in between. This CDR3 comprises 14 residues. The CDR3 coding sequence is TGCGCCAGCAGCGTGCGTCAGGAGGGAGATACGCAGTATTTT. It is translated as CASSVRQEGDTQYF.

The chain couples TRBV6-1 to TRBJ1-4, with TRBD1 as a possible D gene (5 bases). The V end lost 2 bases, the J end lost 7 bases, and 11 bases lay between the germline ends. Germline CDR1 MNHNS, CDR2 SASEGT. This CDR3 has 14 residues. For the CDR3, the DNA is TGTGCCAGCAGTGAACGGGGGGGAGGTGAAAAACTGTTTTTT. Its protein product is CASSERGGGEKLFF.

The chain combines TRBV2 with TRBJ1-3; D remains unclear. The CDR3 has 13 amino acids. The ends were cut back, 6 bases at V and 0 bases at J, with 6 bases in the middle. Germline V gene data show CDR1 as SNHLY and CDR2 as FYNNEI. The CDR3 spells CASRDSSGNTIYF. The CDR3 DNA is TGTGCCAGCAGGGATTCCTCTGGAAACACCATATATTTT.

The rearrangement uses TRBV6-4 and TRBJ1-2; 10 nucleotides agree with TRBD1. V gave up 0 bases and J gave up 8 bases; unmatched junction bases: 21. The germline V gene encodes CDR1 MRHNA and CDR2 SNTAGT. This CDR3 region has 20 residues. Written as DNA, the CDR3 is TGTGCCAGCAGTGACTCGACACCCGGGACAGGGGTCCCATTCGAAATGGGCTACACCTTC. Translating it yields CASSDSTPGTGVPFEMGYTF.

The chain uses TRBV4-1 and TRBJ2-3; a possible D gene is TRBD2 (5 bases). The ends were cut back, 11 bases at V and 6 bases at J, with 24 bases in the middle. CDR1 and CDR2 from the germline V gene are MGHRA and YSYEKL. The CDR3 covers 15 residues. In DNA, the CDR3 is TGCGCCGCTGGGCGAGGGATTCCGCCCGGGGATACGCAGTATTTT. Its protein product is CAAGRGIPPGDTQYF.

The rearrangement links TRBV7-9 to TRBJ1-2; D not resolved. Germline V gives CDR1 SEHNR, CDR2 FQNEAQ (reference sequence). CDR3 size: 13 residues. The germline V and J ends were trimmed by 2 bases and 5 bases, with 9 bases remaining between them. CDR3 loop: CASSLLEEYGYTF. CDR3 in DNA: TGTGCCAGCAGCTTACTTGAAGAGTATGGCTACACCTTC.

The rearrangement joins TRBV6-5 to TRBJ2-1; perhaps TRBD2 as D (5 bases). The length of the CDR3 is 15 residues. The germline V gene encodes CDR1 MNHEY and CDR2 SVGAGI. Between the trimmed V and J ends, which lost 0 bases and 10 bases, there was a span of 16 bases. CDR3 sequence reads: CASSYSFSPSSEQFF. The CDR3 DNA reads as TGTGCCAGCAGTTACTCGTTTTCTCCTAGCAGCGAGCAGTTCTTC.

The genes are TRBV4-2 and TRBJ2-3, with D uncertain. Trimming took 0 bases from V and 0 from J, leaving 10 bases between them. Looked up from germline, CDR1 is LGHNA and CDR2 is YNFKEQ. There are 16 residues in the CDR3. The CDR3 here is CASSQDAPGSTDTQYF. The DNA for the CDR3 is TGTGCCAGCAGCCAAGACGCGCCAGGAAGCACAGATACGCAGTATTTT.

This chain links TRBV7-9 with TRBJ2-5; D ambiguous. Germline CDR1 SEHNR, CDR2 FQNEAQ (reference sequence). V was trimmed by 8 bases and J by 5 bases, leaving 21 bases between them. This CDR3 is 15 amino acids long. DNA for the CDR3: TGTGCCAGCTCTCCCACCCCCGCTCTAGGGGAGACCCAGTACTTC. It yields the protein CASSPTPALGETQYF.

The chain joins TRBV5-6 to TRBJ1-3; D possibly corresponds to TRBD1 (6 bases). Trimming removed 6 bases at V and 5 bases at J, with 15 bases between. This CDR3 region has 14 residues. Germline lookup yields CDR1 SGHDT and CDR2 YYEEEE. In DNA form, the CDR3 reads TGTGCCAGCACGATTCGGGGGGCTCGAAACACCATATATTTT. Its translation is CASTIRGARNTIYF.

The rearrangement links TRBV19 to TRBJ1-1, with D possibly matching TRBD1 (6 bases). The CDR3 length is 14 residues. Germline lookup yields CDR1 LNHDA and CDR2 SQIVND (reference sequence). V lost 3 bases and J lost 4, with 12 bases in between. In DNA form, the CDR3 reads TGTGCCAGTAGTATGGCGACAGGATTCACTGAAGCTTTCTTT. It is translated as CASSMATGFTEAFF.

The chain has TRBV14 and TRBJ1-2; D perhaps matches TRBD1 (5 bases). Germline V gives CDR1 SGHDN, CDR2 FVKESK. Trimming took off 1 base at V and 1 base at J, with 7 bases between the two ends. The CDR3 totals 14 residues. The CDR3 region is CASSQVGGNYGYTF. The DNA of the CDR3 is TGTGCCAGCAGCCAAGTGGGGGGTAACTATGGCTACACCTTC.